Each of the 20 T cell receptor beta chains below was sequenced from the same sample in a study of human T cells and chemical hapten exposure. TCRdb reprocessed the RACE reads with MiXCR, giving one entry per CDR3 protein. This sample has some 42,000 distinct CDR3 sequences, with about 8.9% found just once. Time point: patch test 2, 6 weeks after DPC sensitization. Treatment here: therapeutic diphenylcyclopropenone sensitization with weekly scalp DPC. Sequenced material: whole blood, taken in connection with sensitization to the hapten diphenylcyclopropenone (DPC). The receptors stem from a woman in her forties with alopecia areata. Some clones in this sample may be carry-over from other donors' samples.

This clonotype was detected ten times or more. The chain employs TRBV5-1 and TRBJ1-1, with TRBD1 as a possible D gene (5 bases). This CDR3 region has 16 residues. CDR1 SGHRS and CDR2 YFSETQ come from the germline V gene. V lost 4 bases, J lost 4 bases, and 20 bases lay in between. The CDR3 bases are TGCGCCAGCAGCCCCGGATCCGTGGGGGGACCCACTGAAGCTTTCTTT. Protein product: CASSPGSVGGPTEAFF.

There are a few counts of this clonotype. This rearrangement joins TRBV18 to TRBJ1-1, with a tentative D call TRBD1 (6 bases). The germline V gene encodes CDR1 KGHSH and CDR2 LQKENI. V was shortened by 0 bases and J by 10 bases, with 9 bases between the two germline ends. The CDR3 runs 12 residues. The CDR3 nucleotides read TGTGCCAGCTCACCACCGGGCAGGGGAGCTTTCTTT. Its protein is CASSPPGRGAFF.

This clonotype was detected only a few times. The rearrangement joins TRBV12-3 or TRBV12-4 to TRBJ2-1; 9 nucleotides line up with TRBD2. The CDR3 is made up of 16 amino acids. V lost 6 bases and J lost 2; bases outside the gene matches: 8. In nucleotides, the CDR3 is TGTGCCAGCAGCCCCGGACTAGCGACTCCCTACAATGAGCAGTTCTTC. It is translated as CASSPGLATPYNEQFF.

There are many counts of this clonotype. V is TRBV25-1 and J is TRBJ2-7; D might be TRBD2 (7 bases). The CDR3 totals 13 residues. Germline V gene sequence: CDR1 MGHDK, CDR2 SYGVNS. The V end lost 7 bases, the J end lost 5 bases, and 15 bases lay between the germline ends. The CDR3 nucleotides are TGTGCCAGCACCGGCGGGGGCTGGGACGAGCAGTACTTC. This encodes CASTGGGWDEQYF.

This clonotype was counted many times. V gene TRBV4-3 combines with J gene TRBJ1-5; D not certain. Trimming left V 0 bases short and J 7 bases short, with 16 bases between. Looked up from germline, CDR1 is LGHNA and CDR2 is YSLEER. The CDR3 spans 16 residues. The CDR3 nucleotides are TGCGCCAGCAGCCAAGATCTAGAGGGAAAAGGGCAGCCCCAGCATTTT. Translated: CASSQDLEGKGQPQHF.

This clonotype has ten or more counts. CDR3 DNA: TGTGCCAGCAGTTTTCGGGACACCGGGCTGCAGTTCTTC. It codes for CASSFRDTGLQFF. The chain recombines TRBV12-3 or TRBV12-4 with TRBJ2-1; a possible D gene is TRBD1 (6 bases). The CDR3 loop spans 13 amino acids. The V end lost 3 bases, the J end lost 12 bases, and 15 bases lay between the germline ends.

This clonotype came up many times. The chain couples TRBV12-3 or TRBV12-4 to TRBJ2-7; D might be TRBD1 or TRBD2, each matching 5 bases. The CDR3 loop spans 16 amino acids. With 4 bases removed from V and 3 bases from J, the gap between germline ends came to 19 bases. CDR3 residues: CASSSSRELGVYEQYF. The CDR3, as DNA: TGTGCCAGCAGTTCAAGCAGGGAGCTCGGGGTCTACGAGCAGTACTTC.

The sample holds a few counts of this clonotype. One junction end does not reproduce the germline sequence, and a read error may be involved. V and J are TRBV6-6 and TRBJ2-7, with D possibly being TRBD1 (5 bases). The CDR3 is made up of 12 amino acids. In germline, CDR1 is MNHNY, CDR2 SVGAGI (reference sequence). CDR3 amino acids: CASSSRQRLEVF. The CDR3 nucleotides are TGTGCCAGCAGTTCAAGACAGCGCTTAGAGGTCTTC.

There are many counts of this clonotype. The chain employs TRBV4-1 and TRBJ2-3; D remains unclear. The germline V and J ends were trimmed by 0 bases and 6 bases, with 19 bases remaining between them. The CDR3 totals 17 residues. Germline V gives CDR1 MGHRA, CDR2 YSYEKL. CDR3 loop: CASSQDIRPLLRDTQYF. CDR3 coding DNA: TGCGCCAGCAGCCAAGATATCAGACCGCTATTACGCGATACGCAGTATTTT.

This CDR3 is CSANPDRELGIQYF. Written as DNA, the CDR3 is TGCAGTGCTAACCCAGACAGGGAGCTGGGCATTCAGTACTTC. The rearrangement links TRBV20-1 to TRBJ2-4; the match to TRBD1 covers 7 bases. Germline assignment: CDR1 DFQATT and CDR2 SNEGSKA (reference sequence). This CDR3 region has 14 residues. Trimming took 4 bases from V and 9 from J; bases not matched to a gene: 12.

This clonotype appeared many times. The V call is TRBV6-2 or TRBV6-3, the J call TRBJ2-1; D unclear. The germline CDR1 and CDR2 sequences are MNHEY and SVGEGT. CDR3 length equals 11 residues. V shed 1 base and J shed 7 bases, with 2 bases lying between them. The CDR3 here is CASSYFNEQFF. In DNA form, the CDR3 reads TGTGCCAGCAGTTACTTTAATGAGCAGTTCTTC.

This clonotype has a count of ten or more. This chain joins TRBV12-3 or TRBV12-4 and TRBJ2-2; no definite D call. The CDR3 length is 16 residues. Trimming removed 3 bases at V and 1 base at J, with 12 bases between. The CDR3 sequence: CASSFRPGLNTGELFF. CDR3 sequence (DNA): TGTGCCAGCAGTTTTCGCCCCGGATTGAACACCGGGGAGCTGTTTTTT.

This clonotype has only a few counts. V and J are TRBV12-3 or TRBV12-4 and TRBJ2-2; the D gene could be TRBD1 or TRBD2 (5 bases each). The V end lost 3 bases, the J end lost 4 bases, and 6 bases lay between the germline ends. This CDR3 has 13 residues. For the CDR3, the DNA is TGTGCCAGCAGTTTCGGGGCCACCGGGGAGCTGTTTTTT. This sequence encodes CASSFGATGELFF.

This clonotype was counted between two and nine times. The genes are TRBV28 and TRBJ2-7; the match to TRBD1 covers 9 bases. Germline-derived CDR1 and CDR2 are MDHEN and SYDVKM. Germline trimming cut 6 bases from V and 2 bases from J; bases unmatched to any gene: 8. The length of the CDR3 is 15 residues. The CDR3 is CASSATGTGTYEQYF. The CDR3 region has the DNA TGTGCCAGCAGCGCCACCGGGACAGGGACCTACGAGCAGTACTTC.

Note on this clonotype: A much larger clone is a single base away; this may be a read error. The CDR3 bases are TGTGCCAGAAGCTTAGAACTCCAAGAGACCCAGTACTTC. Translating gives CARSLELQETQYF. The V gene is TRBV7-7, the J gene TRBJ2-5, with no clear D. Germline CDR1 reads SSHAT; CDR2 reads FNYEAQ (reference sequence). The CDR3 has 13 amino acids.

A few counts support this clonotype. The rearrangement joins TRBV4-3 to TRBJ1-2; D unclear. This CDR3 is 12 amino acids long. V dropped 8 bases and J dropped 0 bases, with 7 bases sitting between them. Germline V gene sequence: CDR1 LGHNA, CDR2 YSLEER. The CDR3 nucleotides read TGCGCCAGCGGCATAGCTAACTATGGCTACACCTTC. Amino acid sequence: CASGIANYGYTF.

Ten or more counts support this clonotype. J is TRBJ2-7 and V is TRBV12-3 or TRBV12-4; possibly TRBD1 or TRBD2 for D (5 bases each). V was cut by 3 bases and J by 0 bases, with 12 bases left in between. This CDR3 region has 15 residues. The CDR3 loop is CASSFGGSFSYEQYF. The CDR3 bases are TGTGCCAGCAGTTTTGGGGGTTCGTTCTCCTACGAGCAGTACTTC.

This clonotype was observed many times. This chain joins TRBV4-2 and TRBJ2-2; the D gene could be TRBD1 or TRBD2 (5 bases each). The V gene lost 9 bases and the J gene lost 0 bases, with 14 bases spanning the gap. Per germline, CDR1 LGHNA and CDR2 YNFKEQ. The CDR3 is 15 amino acids. In DNA form, the CDR3 reads TGTGCCAGTCATCGGGACGGGGCGAACACCGGGGAGCTGTTTTTT. Protein: CASHRDGANTGELFF.

The sample holds many counts of this clonotype. V and J are TRBV28 and TRBJ2-7; D remains ambiguous. The CDR3 extends over 14 amino acids. Germline V gene sequence: CDR1 MDHEN, CDR2 SYDVKM. V lost 6 bases to trimming and J lost 5 bases, with 17 bases between them. In DNA form, the CDR3 reads TGTGCCAGCAGCCCCAGCTATGATCGGGACGAGCAGTACTTC. It codes for CASSPSYDRDEQYF.

This clonotype was found many times. The gene calls are TRBV6-1 and TRBJ2-2; D possibly matches TRBD1 or TRBD2 (5 bases each). This CDR3 spans 16 amino acids. In germline, CDR1 is MNHNS, CDR2 SASEGT. V gave up 2 bases and J gave up 6 bases, with 16 bases separating them. The CDR3 DNA reads TGTGCCAGCAGTGAAAACCCCTCTGGGGACGCCGGGGAGCTGTTTTTT. It encodes CASSENPSGDAGELFF.